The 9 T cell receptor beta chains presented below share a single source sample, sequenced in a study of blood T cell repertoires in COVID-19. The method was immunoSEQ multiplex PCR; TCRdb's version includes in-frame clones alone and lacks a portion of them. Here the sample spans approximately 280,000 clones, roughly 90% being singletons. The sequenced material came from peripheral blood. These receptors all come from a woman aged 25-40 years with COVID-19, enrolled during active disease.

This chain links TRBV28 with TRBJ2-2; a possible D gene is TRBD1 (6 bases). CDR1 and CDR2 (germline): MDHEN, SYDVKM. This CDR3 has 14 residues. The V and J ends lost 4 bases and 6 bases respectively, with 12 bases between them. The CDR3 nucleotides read TGTGCCAGCAGTTACAGGGAGTTTGCCGGGGAGCTGTTTTTT. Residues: CASSYREFAGELFF.

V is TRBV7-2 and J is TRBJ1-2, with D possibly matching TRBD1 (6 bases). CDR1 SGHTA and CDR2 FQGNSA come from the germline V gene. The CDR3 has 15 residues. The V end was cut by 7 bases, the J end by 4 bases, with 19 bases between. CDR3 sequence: CASIIITGSPYGYTF. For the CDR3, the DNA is TGTGCCAGCATCATAATAACAGGGAGCCCCTATGGCTACACCTTC.

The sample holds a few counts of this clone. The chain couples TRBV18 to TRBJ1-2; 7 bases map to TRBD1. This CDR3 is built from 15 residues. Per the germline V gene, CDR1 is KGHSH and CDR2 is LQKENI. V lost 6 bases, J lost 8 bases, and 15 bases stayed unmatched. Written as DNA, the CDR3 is TGTGCCAGCTCCTACCTTCGGACAGGCGAAGGGGGCTACACCTTC. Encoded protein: CASSYLRTGEGGYTF. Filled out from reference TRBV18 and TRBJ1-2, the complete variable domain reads NAGVMQNPRHLVRRRGQEARLRCSPMKGHSHVYWYRQLPEEGLKFMVYLQKENIIDESGMPKERFSAEFPKEGPSILRIQQVVRGDSAAYFCASSYLRTGEGGYTFGSGTRLTVV.

CDR3 amino acids: CASSWGLDTGELFF. CDR3 nucleotides: TGTGCCAGCAGCTGGGGACTTGACACCGGGGAGCTGTTTTTT. The chain has TRBV11-2 and TRBJ2-2; weak D call: TRBD2 (6 bases). The V and J ends lost 4 bases and 3 bases respectively, with 9 bases between them. This CDR3 is 14 amino acids long. From germline, CDR1 is SGHAT and CDR2 FQNNGV. Combining the CDR3 with reference TRBV11-2 and TRBJ2-2 gives the whole variable domain EAGVAQSPRYKIIEKRQSVAFWCNPISGHATLYWYQQILGQGPKLLIQFQNNGVVDDSQLPKDRFSAERLKGVDSTLKIQPAKLEDSAVYLCASSWGLDTGELFFGEGSRLTVL.

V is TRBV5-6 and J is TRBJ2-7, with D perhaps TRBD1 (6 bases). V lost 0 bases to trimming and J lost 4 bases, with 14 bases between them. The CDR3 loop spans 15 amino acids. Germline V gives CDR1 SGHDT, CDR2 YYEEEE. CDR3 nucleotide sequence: TGTGCCAGCAGCTTGGGGGGCAGGGGATGGTACGAGCAGTACTTC. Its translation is CASSLGGRGWYEQYF.

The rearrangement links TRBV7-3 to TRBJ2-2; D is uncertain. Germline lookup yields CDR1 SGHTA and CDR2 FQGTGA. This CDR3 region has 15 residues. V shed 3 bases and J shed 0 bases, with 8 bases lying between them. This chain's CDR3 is CASSFTGPNTGELFF. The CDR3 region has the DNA TGTGCCAGCAGCTTTACGGGTCCGAACACCGGGGAGCTGTTTTTT.

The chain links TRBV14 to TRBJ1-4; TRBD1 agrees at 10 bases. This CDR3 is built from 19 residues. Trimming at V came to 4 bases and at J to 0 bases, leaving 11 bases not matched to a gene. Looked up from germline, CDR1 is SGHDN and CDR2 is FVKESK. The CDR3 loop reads CASSPSEGQGFATNEKLFF. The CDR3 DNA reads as TGTGCCAGCAGCCCCAGCGAGGGACAGGGGTTTGCAACTAATGAAAAACTGTTTTTT.

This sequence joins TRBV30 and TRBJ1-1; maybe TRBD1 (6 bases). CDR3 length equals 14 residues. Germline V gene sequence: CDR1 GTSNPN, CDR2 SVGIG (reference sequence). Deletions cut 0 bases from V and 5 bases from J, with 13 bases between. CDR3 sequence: CAWSVVRGGTEAFF. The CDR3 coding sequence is TGTGCCTGGAGTGTAGTAAGGGGGGGAACTGAAGCTTTCTTT.

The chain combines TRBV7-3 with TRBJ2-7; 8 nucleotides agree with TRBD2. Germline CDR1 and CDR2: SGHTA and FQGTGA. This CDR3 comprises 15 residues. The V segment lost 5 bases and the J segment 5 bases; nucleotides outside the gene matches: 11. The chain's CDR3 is CASSSGSSGIHEQYF. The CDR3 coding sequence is TGTGCCAGCAGCAGCGGGAGCTCAGGTATCCACGAGCAGTACTTC.